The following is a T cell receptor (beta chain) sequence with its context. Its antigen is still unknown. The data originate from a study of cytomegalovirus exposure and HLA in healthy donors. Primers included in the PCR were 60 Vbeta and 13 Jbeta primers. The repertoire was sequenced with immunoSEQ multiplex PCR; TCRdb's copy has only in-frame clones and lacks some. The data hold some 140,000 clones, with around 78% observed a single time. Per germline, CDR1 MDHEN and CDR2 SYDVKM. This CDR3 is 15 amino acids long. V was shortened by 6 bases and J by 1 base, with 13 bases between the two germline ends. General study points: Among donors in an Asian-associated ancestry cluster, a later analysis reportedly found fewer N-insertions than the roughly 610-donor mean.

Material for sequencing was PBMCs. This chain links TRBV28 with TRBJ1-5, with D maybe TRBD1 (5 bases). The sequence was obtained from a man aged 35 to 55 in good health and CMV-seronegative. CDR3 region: CASSPREGSNQPQHF. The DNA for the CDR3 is TGTGCCAGCAGCCCCAGGGAAGGAAGCAATCAGCCCCAGCATTTT.